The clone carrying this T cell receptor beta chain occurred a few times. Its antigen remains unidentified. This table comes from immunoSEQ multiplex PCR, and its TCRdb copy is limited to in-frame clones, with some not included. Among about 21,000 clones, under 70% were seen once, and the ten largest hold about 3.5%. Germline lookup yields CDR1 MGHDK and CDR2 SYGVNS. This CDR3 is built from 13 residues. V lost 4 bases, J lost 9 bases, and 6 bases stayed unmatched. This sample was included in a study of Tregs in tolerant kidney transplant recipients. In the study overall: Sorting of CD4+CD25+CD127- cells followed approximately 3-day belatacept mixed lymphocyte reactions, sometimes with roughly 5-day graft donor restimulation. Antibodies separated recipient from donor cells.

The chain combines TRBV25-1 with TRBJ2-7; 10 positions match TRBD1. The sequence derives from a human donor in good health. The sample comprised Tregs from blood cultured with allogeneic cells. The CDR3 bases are TGTGCCAGCAGTGCCGACAGGGGGCTTTCGCAGTACTTC. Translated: CASSADRGLSQYF.